This TCR beta chain was recorded in a study of blood T cell repertoires in COVID-19. CDR1 and CDR2 (germline): KGHDR, SFDVKD. The length of the CDR3 is 12 residues. Trimming cost V 6 bases and J 7 bases, with 8 bases left between them. Sequencing used immunoSEQ multiplex PCR; TCRdb keeps in-frame clones, though not all of them. The sample shows about 74,000 clones, around 88% of them seen only once. The sample holds a few counts of this clone. The sequenced sample consisted of peripheral blood. The TCR originated in a woman aged 80 or over with active or convalescent COVID-19. This chain links TRBV24-1 with TRBJ2-2; no clear D. Written as DNA, the CDR3 is TGTGCCACCAGTTCGAGCCTCGGGGAGCTGTTTTTT. It yields the protein CATSSSLGELFF.